This T cell receptor beta chain stems from a study of cytomegalovirus exposure and HLA in healthy donors. PCR amplification relied on 60 Vbeta primers (plus 13 Jbeta primers). Repertoires were generated with immunoSEQ multiplex PCR, while TCRdb's copy carries only in-frame clones and drops some. Of more than 100,000 clones in the sample, roughly 9.6% were seen once. In its sample, this clone was seen a few times. CDR3 length: 18 amino acids. The V end lost 1 base, the J end lost 0 bases, and 18 bases lay between the germline ends. Germline V gives CDR1 SGHVS, CDR2 FNYEAQ. The chain joins TRBV7-6 to TRBJ1-1; perhaps TRBD1 as D (6 bases). The source material was PBMCs. This clonotype was sampled from a woman in her thirties or forties in good health and CMV-seropositive. In DNA, the CDR3 is TGTGCCAGCAGCTTAGGGCAGCCAGGGGCGACCCTGAACACTGAAGCTTTCTTT. It translates to CASSLGQPGATLNTEAFF.